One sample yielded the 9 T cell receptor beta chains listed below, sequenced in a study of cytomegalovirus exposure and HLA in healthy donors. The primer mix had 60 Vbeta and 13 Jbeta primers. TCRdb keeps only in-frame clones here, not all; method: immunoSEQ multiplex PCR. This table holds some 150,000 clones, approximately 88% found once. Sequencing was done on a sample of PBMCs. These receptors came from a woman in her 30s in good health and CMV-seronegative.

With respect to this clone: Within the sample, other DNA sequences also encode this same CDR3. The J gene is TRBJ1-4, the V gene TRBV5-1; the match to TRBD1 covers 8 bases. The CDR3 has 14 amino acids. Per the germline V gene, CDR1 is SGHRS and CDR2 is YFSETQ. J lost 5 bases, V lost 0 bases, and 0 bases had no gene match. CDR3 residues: CASSLGQGNEKLFF. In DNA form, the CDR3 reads TGCGCCAGCAGCTTGGGACAGGGGAATGAAAAACTGTTTTTT.

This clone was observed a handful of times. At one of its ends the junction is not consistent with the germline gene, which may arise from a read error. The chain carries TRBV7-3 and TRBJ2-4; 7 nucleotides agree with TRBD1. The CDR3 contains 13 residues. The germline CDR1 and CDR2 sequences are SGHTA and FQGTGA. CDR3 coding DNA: TGTGCCAGCAGCTTAACGCCTACGGGACAGTGTACCTTC. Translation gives CASSLTPTGQCTF.

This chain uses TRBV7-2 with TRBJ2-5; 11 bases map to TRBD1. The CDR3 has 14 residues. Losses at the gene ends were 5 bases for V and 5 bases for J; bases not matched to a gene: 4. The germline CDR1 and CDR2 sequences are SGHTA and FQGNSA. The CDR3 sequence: CASSHRDRGETQYF. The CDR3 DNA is TGTGCCAGCAGCCACCGGGACAGGGGGGAGACCCAGTACTTC.

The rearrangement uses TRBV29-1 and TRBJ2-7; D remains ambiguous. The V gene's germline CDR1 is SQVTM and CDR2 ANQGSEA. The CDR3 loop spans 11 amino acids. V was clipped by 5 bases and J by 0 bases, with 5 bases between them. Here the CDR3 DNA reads TGCAGCGTTTTGAGCTCCTACGAGCAGTACTTC. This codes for CSVLSSYEQYF.

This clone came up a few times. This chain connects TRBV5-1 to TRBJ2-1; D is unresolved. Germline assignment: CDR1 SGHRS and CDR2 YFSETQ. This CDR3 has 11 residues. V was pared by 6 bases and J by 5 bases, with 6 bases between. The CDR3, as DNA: TGCGCCAGCATGGAGCACAATGAGCAGTTCTTC. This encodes CASMEHNEQFF.

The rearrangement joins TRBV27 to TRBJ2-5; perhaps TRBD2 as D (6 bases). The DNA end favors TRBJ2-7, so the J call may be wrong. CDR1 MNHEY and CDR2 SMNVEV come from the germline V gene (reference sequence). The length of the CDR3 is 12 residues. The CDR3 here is CASSDSGGEQYF. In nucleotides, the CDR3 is TGTGCCAGCAGTGATAGCGGCGGCGAGCAGTACTTC.

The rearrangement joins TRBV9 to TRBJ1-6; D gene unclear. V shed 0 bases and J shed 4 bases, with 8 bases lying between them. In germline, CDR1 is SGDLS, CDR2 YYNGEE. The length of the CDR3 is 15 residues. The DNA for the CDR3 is TGTGCCAGCAGCGTAGATGAGGGTTATAATTCACCCCTCCACTTT. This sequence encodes CASSVDEGYNSPLHF. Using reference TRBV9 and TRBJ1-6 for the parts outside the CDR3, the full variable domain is DSGVTQTPKHLITATGQRVTLRCSPRSGDLSVYWYQQSLDQGLQFLIQYYNGEERAKGNILERFSAQQFPDLHSELNLSSLELGDSALYFCASSVDEGYNSPLHFGNGTRLTVT.

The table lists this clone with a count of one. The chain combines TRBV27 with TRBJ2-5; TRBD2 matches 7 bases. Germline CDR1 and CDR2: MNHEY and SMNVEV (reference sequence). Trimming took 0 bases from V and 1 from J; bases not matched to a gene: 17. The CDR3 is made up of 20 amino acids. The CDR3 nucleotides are TGTGCCAGCAGTTTATCCTCCCGACTAGCCGCCGGATCCGTCCAAGAGACCCAGTACTTC. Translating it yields CASSLSSRLAAGSVQETQYF.

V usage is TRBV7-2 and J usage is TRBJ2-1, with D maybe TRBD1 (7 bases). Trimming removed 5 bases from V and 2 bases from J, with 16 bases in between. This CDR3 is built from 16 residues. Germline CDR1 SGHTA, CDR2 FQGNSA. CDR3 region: CASSPSPGGTYNEQFF. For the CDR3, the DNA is TGTGCCAGCAGCCCCTCCCCAGGGGGGACCTACAATGAGCAGTTCTTC. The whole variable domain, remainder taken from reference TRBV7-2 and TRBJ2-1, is GAGVSQSPSNKVTEKGKDVELRCDPISGHTALYWYRQSLGQGLEFLIYFQGNSAPDKSGLPSDRFSAERTGGSVSTLTIQRTQQEDSAVYLCASSPSPGGTYNEQFFGPGTRLTVL.